This passage covers 12 T cell receptor beta chains from one sample sequenced in a study of neurological immune-mediated disorders. TCRdb itself ran the 5' RACE reads through MiXCR, one entry per CDR3 protein. Among 100,000 to 150,000 distinct CDR3 sequences, more than 2.5% were seen once, and the ten largest hold about 1.2%. The sequenced material came from PBMCs. Every receptor here comes from a woman aged 30 to 39 with multiple sclerosis.

This clonotype was seen more than once but under ten times. Sequence at one end of the junction differs from germline and may be a read error. The chain uses TRBV7-8 and TRBJ2-1; 7 bases align to TRBD1. Germline V gives CDR1 SGHVS, CDR2 FQNEAQ. The CDR3 covers 12 residues. CDR3 sequence (DNA): TGTGACAGCAGCACCGGGACAGCCGAGCAGTTCTTC. Translated: CDSSTGTAEQFF. Looking up the rest from reference TRBV7-8 and TRBJ2-1 gives the full variable domain: GAGVSQSPRYKVAKRGQDVALRCDPISGHVSLFWYQQALGQGPEFLTYFQNEAQLDKSGLPSDRFFAERPEGSVSTLKIQRTQQEDSAVYLCDSSTGTAEQFFGPGTRLTVL.

The rearrangement links TRBV4-3 to TRBJ2-7; possible D gene TRBD2, 6 bases. The ends were cut back, 0 bases at V and 7 bases at J, with 13 bases in the middle. The CDR3 runs 14 residues. CDR1 and CDR2 (germline): LGHNA, YSLEER. CDR3 coding DNA: TGCGCCAGCAGCCAAGAATCTCGGGGGTGGGAGCAGTACTTC. This translates into CASSQESRGWEQYF.

This clonotype has ten or more counts. The chain links TRBV6-5 to TRBJ1-5; possible D gene TRBD1, 6 bases. The CDR3 length is 15 residues. Trimming took off 5 bases at V and 3 bases at J, with 14 bases between the two ends. CDR1 MNHEY and CDR2 SVGAGI come from the germline V gene. The CDR3 DNA follows: TGTGCCAGCAGTCCGACAGGCGGGTACAATCAGCCCCAGCATTTT. It codes for CASSPTGGYNQPQHF.

There are many counts of this clonotype. The V and J genes are TRBV20-1 and TRBJ2-2; TRBD2 agrees at 8 bases. V lost 1 base, J lost 5 bases, and 12 bases stayed unmatched. Germline V gives CDR1 DFQATT, CDR2 SNEGSKA (reference sequence). There are 17 residues in the CDR3. Here the CDR3 reads CSARGPREGGGTGELFF. CDR3 nucleotide sequence: TGCAGTGCTAGAGGACCCCGGGAGGGAGGGGGAACCGGGGAGCTGTTTTTT.

This clonotype was observed at least ten times. This chain joins TRBV9 and TRBJ2-5; tentative D call: TRBD2 (6 bases). V lost 3 bases, J lost 7 bases, and 19 bases lay in between. Germline loops: CDR1 SGDLS, CDR2 YYNGEE. This CDR3 comprises 15 residues. Here the CDR3 reads CASSARGGPGVTQYF. DNA for the CDR3: TGTGCCAGCAGCGCCCGGGGCGGTCCGGGGGTGACCCAGTACTTC.

This clonotype was detected many times. The rearrangement links TRBV29-1 to TRBJ2-7; the match to TRBD2 covers 8 bases. Germline V gives CDR1 SQVTM, CDR2 ANQGSEA. The CDR3 has 15 amino acids. V dropped 4 bases and J dropped 3; count of bases not matched to a gene: 11. Written as DNA, the CDR3 is TGCAGCGTTGGAGGAGGCGGGGGGCTATTCTACGAGCAGTACTTC. Translated, it gives CSVGGGGGLFYEQYF.

This clonotype was seen many times. J is TRBJ1-5 and V is TRBV15; D gene uncertain. CDR3 length: 14 residues. The germline V and J ends were trimmed by 4 bases and 1 base, with 8 bases remaining between them. The germline gives CDR1 LNHNV, CDR2 YYDKDF (reference sequence). Here the CDR3 DNA reads TGTGCCACCAGCACCGGACGGAGCAATCAGCCCCAGCATTTT. Translated, it gives CATSTGRSNQPQHF. The complete variable domain, with remaining parts taken from reference TRBV15 and TRBJ1-5, reads DAMVIQNPRYQVTQFGKPVTLSCSQTLNHNVMYWYQQKSSQAPKLLFHYYDKDFNNEADTPDNFQSRRPNTSFCFLDIRSPGLGDTAMYLCATSTGRSNQPQHFGDGTRLSIL.

This clonotype was counted at least ten times. The genes are TRBV12-3 or TRBV12-4 and TRBJ2-1, with 7 bases that match TRBD2. With 5 bases clipped from V and 8 bases from J, the junction kept 9 bases outside the gene matches. This CDR3 has 14 amino acids. CDR3 nucleotide sequence: TGTGCCAGCAGTCCGGGGGGAGGGTTAGATGAGCAGTTCTTC. Its protein is CASSPGGGLDEQFF.

There are many counts of this clonotype. This chain joins TRBV20-1 and TRBJ2-1; D is ambiguous. Between the trimmed V and J ends, which lost 1 base and 2 bases, there was a span of 9 bases. CDR1 and CDR2 (germline): DFQATT, SNEGSKA (reference sequence). This CDR3 spans 14 amino acids. The CDR3 loop is CSARGVQTYNEQFF. The CDR3 DNA reads as TGCAGTGCTAGAGGGGTACAGACCTACAATGAGCAGTTCTTC.

This clonotype was seen repeatedly, ten times or more. CDR3 loop: CASSYRPGLQNEQFF. The CDR3 bases are TGTGCCAGCAGTTACCGACCGGGACTCCAGAATGAGCAGTTCTTC. The chain carries TRBV6-5 and TRBJ2-1, with a weak D call TRBD2 (6 bases). Looked up from germline, CDR1 is MNHEY and CDR2 is SVGAGI. The CDR3 runs 15 residues. The V end lost 2 bases, the J end lost 7 bases, and 15 bases lay between the germline ends.

This clonotype was detected many times. The CDR3 sequence is CASTPGGGGGPYNEQFF. Here the CDR3 DNA reads TGTGCCAGCACCCCAGGCGGTGGGGGAGGGCCCTACAATGAGCAGTTCTTC. The V gene is TRBV7-6, the J gene TRBJ2-1; TRBD2 aligns across 7 bases. Germline CDR1 is SGHVS and CDR2 is FNYEAQ. The CDR3 covers 17 residues. V dropped 7 bases and J dropped 2; count of bases not matched to a gene: 14.

This clonotype was observed at least ten times. The rearrangement uses TRBV7-9 and TRBJ1-5, with D perhaps matching TRBD1 (5 bases). There are 14 residues in the CDR3. V was shortened by 5 bases and J by 7 bases, with 15 bases between the two germline ends. CDR1 is SEHNR and CDR2 is FQNEAQ in the germline V gene (reference sequence). This chain's CDR3 is CASSQGKGVQPQHF. Here the CDR3 DNA reads TGTGCCAGCAGCCAAGGAAAAGGGGTCCAGCCCCAGCATTTT.